A single sample gave rise to the 27 T cell receptor beta chains below, sequenced in a study of cytomegalovirus exposure and HLA in healthy donors. The PCR ran on 60 Vbeta and 13 Jbeta primers. Sequencing used immunoSEQ multiplex PCR; TCRdb keeps in-frame clones, though not all of them. The sample lists under 250,000 clones, 65% to 85% occurring once. Input material: PBMCs. These TCRs come from a man between 45 and 60 years old in good health and CMV-seronegative.

This sequence joins TRBV9 and TRBJ1-1; D is unresolved. V lost 4 bases and J 2 bases, leaving 24 bases between the germline ends. Germline lookup yields CDR1 SGDLS and CDR2 YYNGEE. CDR3 length equals 18 residues. For the CDR3, the DNA is TGTGCCAGCAGCACCGGTGATGCGGGCTGGGTCGGAAACACTGAAGCTTTCTTT. It codes for CASSTGDAGWVGNTEAFF. Looking up the rest from reference TRBV9 and TRBJ1-1 gives the full variable domain: DSGVTQTPKHLITATGQRVTLRCSPRSGDLSVYWYQQSLDQGLQFLIQYYNGEERAKGNILERFSAQQFPDLHSELNLSSLELGDSALYFCASSTGDAGWVGNTEAFFGQGTRLTVV.

The J gene is TRBJ1-1, the V gene TRBV4-1; D unclear. The germline CDR1 and CDR2 sequences are MGHRA and YSYEKL. With 1 base removed from V and 1 base from J, the gap between germline ends came to 4 bases. The CDR3 is 13 residues long. The CDR3 spells CASSQVSNTEAFF. CDR3 DNA sequence: TGCGCCAGCAGCCAAGTATCGAACACTGAAGCTTTCTTT.

The gene calls are TRBV29-1 and TRBJ2-3, with D tentatively TRBD1 (5 bases). The ends were cut back, 4 bases at V and 4 bases at J, with 6 bases in the middle. This CDR3 contains 11 residues. CDR1 SQVTM and CDR2 ANQGSEA come from the germline V gene. The CDR3 reads CSVGGSDTQYF. The CDR3 DNA is TGCAGCGTTGGGGGCTCAGATACGCAGTATTTT.

Here the CDR3 reads CASSPLSFSSYEQYF. CDR3 sequence (DNA): TGTGCCAGCAGTCCACTAAGTTTCAGCTCCTACGAGCAGTACTTC. The chain has TRBV27 and TRBJ2-5; no definite D call. The end of the DNA aligns better with TRBJ2-7, so the J call may be wrong. From germline, CDR1 is MNHEY and CDR2 SMNVEV (reference sequence). CDR3 length: 15 amino acids.

This rearrangement joins TRBV19 to TRBJ2-3; 14 positions agree with TRBD2. The CDR3 consists of 17 residues. V was pared by 5 bases and J by 2 bases, with 6 bases of the junction left unmatched. The germline V gene has CDR1 LNHDA and CDR2 SQIVND (reference sequence). DNA of the CDR3: TGTGCCAGTAGTCCTACGGGACTAGCGGGAGTCACAGATACGCAGTATTTT. It encodes CASSPTGLAGVTDTQYF.

Written as DNA, the CDR3 is TGTGCCAGCATCTTTGACGGGGTCTACGAGCAGTACTTC. Protein: CASIFDGVYEQYF. The chain has TRBV2 and TRBJ2-7; D is possibly TRBD2 (5 bases). V was trimmed by 7 bases and J by 3 bases, leaving 13 bases between them. This CDR3 spans 13 amino acids. Germline V gene sequence: CDR1 SNHLY, CDR2 FYNNEI.

The CDR3 region is CAISGASTDTQYF. In nucleotides, the CDR3 is TGTGCCATCAGTGGGGCTAGCACAGATACGCAGTATTTT. The chain uses TRBV10-3 and TRBJ2-3, with unresolved D. Germline V gives CDR1 ENHRY, CDR2 SYGVKD. V lost 4 bases, J lost 0 bases, and 5 bases lay in between. The CDR3 is 13 amino acids.

This clone is medium-sized (0.01 to 0.1%) by share. This chain joins TRBV28 and TRBJ2-7; a weak D match, TRBD2 (5 bases). CDR1 and CDR2 (germline): MDHEN, SYDVKM. The CDR3 sequence is 15 residues long. Trimming took off 6 bases at V and 4 bases at J, with 19 bases between the two ends. CDR3 amino acids: CASSSLRAGVYEQYF. DNA of the CDR3: TGTGCCAGCAGCTCCCTACGCGCCGGGGTGTACGAGCAGTACTTC.

CDR3 nucleotide sequence: TGTGCCAGCAGCCCCCCAGGGGCAGGGGAGTACGAGCAGTACTTC. Residues: CASSPPGAGEYEQYF. The rearrangement uses TRBV28 and TRBJ2-7, with a tentative D call TRBD1 (6 bases). The CDR3 sequence is 15 residues long. Germline values: CDR1 MDHEN, CDR2 SYDVKM. V was cut by 6 bases and J by 4 bases, with 19 bases left in between.

The chain employs TRBV20-1 and TRBJ2-7; D perhaps matches TRBD2 (5 bases). Per the germline V gene, CDR1 is DFQATT and CDR2 is SNEGSKA (reference sequence). The CDR3 totals 11 residues. Trimming removed 6 bases at V and 9 bases at J, with 15 bases between. CDR3 DNA sequence: TGCAGTGCCAGACTATCTGATCGGCAGTACTTC. This codes for CSARLSDRQYF.

The genes are TRBV7-9 and TRBJ2-7; 11 nucleotides align to TRBD1. J gave up 6 bases and V 5 bases, and 9 bases lay outside the gene matches. The CDR3 length is 15 residues. The germline CDR1 and CDR2 sequences are SEHNR and FQNEAQ (reference sequence). CDR3 region: CASSPGQGARLEQYF. CDR3 nucleotide sequence: TGTGCCAGCAGCCCTGGACAGGGGGCCCGCCTCGAGCAGTACTTC.

The chain has TRBV7-6 and TRBJ2-7; no firm D call. The V gene lost 2 bases and the J gene lost 4 bases, with 15 bases spanning the gap. Germline assignment: CDR1 SGHVS and CDR2 FNYEAQ. The CDR3 length is 15 residues. The chain's CDR3 is CASSLWSGAPYEQYF. The CDR3, as DNA: TGTGCCAGCAGCTTATGGAGTGGAGCTCCGTACGAGCAGTACTTC.

The V call is TRBV7-9, the J call TRBJ1-1; no clear D gene. Germline CDR1 reads SEHNR; CDR2 reads FQNEAQ (reference sequence). The V end lost 8 bases, the J end lost 4 bases, and 11 bases lay between the germline ends. This CDR3 is 12 amino acids long. CDR3 loop: CASPPGVTEAFF. Written as DNA, the CDR3 is TGTGCCAGCCCCCCCGGGGTCACTGAAGCTTTCTTT.

The rearrangement links TRBV6-5 to TRBJ2-7; TRBD1 matches 8 bases. Germline CDR1 MNHEY, CDR2 SVGAGI. The CDR3 has 15 residues. Trimming took 5 bases from V and 2 from J; bases not matched to a gene: 8. CDR3 sequence (DNA): TGTGCCAGCAGTCCTCCGGGACAGGATCCCTACGAGCAGTACTTC. This translates into CASSPPGQDPYEQYF.

The chain uses TRBV20-1 and TRBJ2-5, with a tentative D call TRBD2 (6 bases). Per germline, CDR1 DFQATT and CDR2 SNEGSKA (reference sequence). V gave up 6 bases and J gave up 5 bases, with 7 bases separating them. The CDR3 has 10 amino acids. CDR3 bases: TGCAGTGCCCGGGAGGAGACCCAGTACTTC. This translates into CSAREETQYF.

This chain joins TRBV7-9 and TRBJ1-2, with 7 bases matching TRBD1. This CDR3 region has 13 residues. Per the germline V gene, CDR1 is SEHNR and CDR2 is FQNEAQ (reference sequence). V shed 5 bases, J shed 2 bases, and the junction held 2 bases outside the gene matches. The CDR3 reads CASSRGQNYGYTF. In nucleotides, the CDR3 is TGTGCCAGCAGCCGGGGACAGAACTATGGCTACACCTTC.

The V call is TRBV5-1, the J call TRBJ2-7, with 10 nucleotides matching TRBD2. Trimming cost V 1 base and J 3 bases; bases outside gene matches: 7. From germline, CDR1 is SGHRS and CDR2 YFSETQ. The CDR3 contains 16 residues. The CDR3 loop reads CASSLNGLAGDYEQYF. CDR3 sequence (DNA): TGCGCCAGCAGCTTGAATGGGCTAGCGGGAGACTACGAGCAGTACTTC.

The chain has TRBV28 and TRBJ2-1, with D perhaps TRBD2 (7 bases). The V end lost 6 bases, the J end lost 7 bases, and 16 bases lay between the germline ends. The CDR3 totals 14 residues. Germline V gene lookup returns CDR1 MDHEN and CDR2 SYDVKM. Here the CDR3 DNA reads TGTGCCAGCAGGGGGGGCGGGAGTCTAAATGAGCAGTTCTTC. Encoded protein: CASRGGGSLNEQFF.

The sample holds a few counts of this clone. The rearrangement uses TRBV28 and TRBJ2-7, with D possibly being TRBD2 (6 bases). V lost 4 bases and J 0 bases, leaving 16 bases between the germline ends. CDR1 and CDR2 (germline): MDHEN, SYDVKM. This CDR3 is built from 16 residues. CDR3 sequence (DNA): TGTGCCAGCAGTTCCCCCGGGGTAGCGGCCTCCTACGAGCAGTACTTC. It codes for CASSSPGVAASYEQYF.

The chain employs TRBV7-2 and TRBJ1-5; TRBD1 is a possible D gene (5 bases). The germline CDR1 and CDR2 sequences are SGHTA and FQGNSA. This CDR3 region has 17 residues. V was shortened by 2 bases and J by 0 bases, with 14 bases between the two germline ends. CDR3: CASSLRSTDYSNQPQHF. CDR3 nucleotides: TGTGCCAGCAGCTTAAGGTCGACAGATTATAGCAATCAGCCCCAGCATTTT. Using reference TRBV7-2 and TRBJ1-5 for the parts outside the CDR3, the full variable domain is GAGVSQSPSNKVTEKGKDVELRCDPISGHTALYWYRQSLGQGLEFLIYFQGNSAPDKSGLPSDRFSAERTGGSVSTLTIQRTQQEDSAVYLCASSLRSTDYSNQPQHFGDGTRLSIL.

This sequence joins TRBV27 and TRBJ2-5; 7 nucleotides agree with TRBD1. Per the germline V gene, CDR1 is MNHEY and CDR2 is SMNVEV (reference sequence). The junction had 4 bases not matched to a gene; V was cut back by 5 bases and J by 4 bases. The CDR3 is 13 amino acids. In DNA form, the CDR3 reads TGTGCCAGCAGTGACAGGGTTGGAGAGACCCAGTACTTC. It yields the protein CASSDRVGETQYF.

The gene calls are TRBV2 and TRBJ2-7, with a weak D call TRBD2 (6 bases). Germline V gives CDR1 SNHLY, CDR2 FYNNEI. V lost 8 bases and J 4 bases, leaving 12 bases between the germline ends. This CDR3 is 12 amino acids long. The CDR3 reads CASHPGGYEQYF. The CDR3 DNA reads TGTGCCAGCCATCCCGGGGGTTACGAGCAGTACTTC.

This clone has more than one count but fewer than ten. The chain links TRBV5-6 to TRBJ1-5; D possibly corresponds to TRBD1 (6 bases). Trimming pared 0 bases from V and 3 bases from J, leaving 10 bases between. Germline V lookup: CDR1 SGHDT, CDR2 YYEEEE. The CDR3 sequence is 15 residues long. The CDR3 is CASSLAGAVNQPQHF. The CDR3 coding sequence is TGTGCCAGCAGCTTGGCAGGGGCCGTCAATCAGCCCCAGCATTTT.

This chain connects TRBV19 to TRBJ1-5; D gene uncertain. The germline V gene has CDR1 LNHDA and CDR2 SQIVND (reference sequence). This CDR3 comprises 15 residues. The V end lost 5 bases, the J end lost 2 bases, and 13 bases lay between the germline ends. This chain's CDR3 is CASSSSRVGNQPQHF. The CDR3 coding sequence is TGTGCCAGTAGTTCGTCGAGGGTTGGCAATCAGCCCCAGCATTTT.

This clone turned up a few times. This chain uses TRBV27 with TRBJ1-2, with D possibly matching TRBD1 (6 bases). The V gene's germline CDR1 is MNHEY and CDR2 SMNVEV (reference sequence). V dropped 5 bases and J dropped 8 bases, with 15 bases sitting between them. The CDR3 is 13 amino acids. The CDR3 loop is CASSRGISYGYTF. In nucleotides, the CDR3 is TGTGCCAGCAGTAGGGGGATAAGTTACGGCTACACCTTC.

The genes are TRBV7-9 and TRBJ1-4; no clear D gene. Per germline, CDR1 SEHNR and CDR2 FQNEAQ (reference sequence). The CDR3 runs to 14 residues. V was trimmed by 3 bases and J by 4 bases, leaving 9 bases between them. The CDR3 DNA reads as TGTGCCAGCAGCTTGAGGAGTGATAATGAAAAACTGTTTTTT. Protein: CASSLRSDNEKLFF.

V usage is TRBV19 and J usage is TRBJ1-1; D not resolved. With 0 bases removed from V and 1 base from J, the gap between germline ends came to 9 bases. This CDR3 is built from 15 residues. Germline-derived CDR1 and CDR2 are LNHDA and SQIVND (reference sequence). The CDR3 protein is CASSIENLKNTEAFF. Written as DNA, the CDR3 is TGTGCCAGTAGTATAGAGAACCTAAAGAACACTGAAGCTTTCTTT.